The following is a T cell receptor (beta chain) sequence with its context. These data come from a study of shared clonotypes between healthy human individuals. The wider study: The plates for each donor numbered three CD4 naive, three CD4 memory, two CD8 naive and one CD8 memory.

The CDR3 extends over 15 amino acids. V trimming: 6 bases; J trimming: 4 bases; junction bases outside the gene matches: 7. Looked up from germline, CDR1 is SGHRS and CDR2 is YFSETQ. Adult donors, all healthy and HIV-negative, had no recent acute infections or vaccinations. Sequencing was performed with immunoSEQ multiplex PCR; in TCRdb, only in-frame clones are kept and a portion is missing. The repertoire holds 2 million to 2.5 million clones, with nearly 97% as singletons. Sequencing was carried out using naive CD4+ T cells sorted from blood. Subset given: CD45RA+ positively selected. This rearrangement joins TRBV5-1 to TRBJ2-2; the match to TRBD2 covers 9 bases. The clonotype comes from a man aged 18 to 29 in good health. CDR3 sequence: CASTLSGSSTGELFF. CDR3 DNA sequence: TGCGCCAGCACCCTTAGCGGGAGTAGCACCGGGGAGCTGTTTTTT.